The rows below give T cell receptor beta chains drawn from one sample of a study of cytomegalovirus exposure and HLA in healthy donors. Here immunoSEQ multiplex PCR was the method, and the copy in TCRdb shows in-frame clones only, minus some. The sample has approximately 150,000 clones, approximately 80% seen once. Specimen: PBMCs. Receptor source: a middle-aged woman in good health and CMV-seropositive. CDR3s include the opening cysteine and the closing phenylalanine or tryptophan. A D gene is named only where the DNA matches it firmly. Not every row has a clone size; where given, it reads once, few, many or a size class.

V gene: TRBV2
clone size: few
D gene: TRBD1
J gene: TRBJ1-2
CDR3 protein: CASSEMGQGGYTF
CDR3 DNA: TGTGCCAGCAGTGAAATGGGACAGGGCGGCTACACCTTC

V gene: TRBV7-2
clone size: .
D gene: .
J gene: TRBJ1-5
CDR3 protein: CASSYQGRQPQHF
CDR3 DNA: TGTGCCAGCAGCTACCAGGGAAGGCAGCCCCAGCATTTT

V gene: TRBV6-5
clone size: .
D gene: TRBD1
J gene: TRBJ1-1
CDR3 protein: CASTPTGTGAGAFF
CDR3 DNA: TGTGCCAGCACTCCCACCGGGACAGGGGCGGGAGCTTTCTTT

V gene: TRBV30
clone size: .
D gene: .
J gene: TRBJ1-4
CDR3 protein: CAWSVPTLKEKLFF
CDR3 DNA: TGTGCCTGGAGTGTCCCTACGTTGAAGGAAAAACTGTTTTTT

V gene: TRBV5-4
clone size: .
D gene: TRBD1
J gene: TRBJ2-5
CDR3 protein: CASSPDRAETQYF
CDR3 DNA: TGTGCCAGCAGCCCGGACAGGGCAGAGACCCAGTACTTC

V gene: TRBV7-2
clone size: .
D gene: .
J gene: TRBJ1-6
CDR3 protein: CASSRYTRSSYNSPLHF
CDR3 DNA: TGTGCCAGCAGCCGATATACCCGGAGCTCCTATAATTCACCCCTCCACTTT

V gene: TRBV5-6
clone size: .
D gene: TRBD2
J gene: TRBJ2-7
CDR3 protein: CASSSGGSSYEQYF
CDR3 DNA: TGTGCCAGCAGCTCCGGGGGGAGCTCCTACGAGCAGTACTTC

V gene: TRBV19
clone size: .
D gene: .
J gene: TRBJ1-3
CDR3 protein: CASMYSGNTIYF
CDR3 DNA: TGTGCCAGTATGTACTCTGGAAACACCATATATTTT

V gene: TRBV5-4
clone size: few
D gene: TRBD1
J gene: TRBJ1-1
CDR3 protein: CASSKDRGTEAFF
CDR3 DNA: TGTGCCAGCAGCAAGGACAGGGGAACTGAAGCTTTCTTT

V gene: TRBV29-1
clone size: .
D gene: TRBD2
J gene: TRBJ2-2
CDR3 protein: CSVPLGGRTGELFF
CDR3 DNA: TGCAGCGTTCCCTTGGGAGGGCGGACCGGGGAGCTGTTTTTT

V gene: TRBV18
clone size: .
D gene: .
J gene: TRBJ2-5
CDR3 protein: CASSQSRTETQYF
CDR3 DNA: TGTGCCAGCTCACAGTCGAGAACGGAGACCCAGTACTTC